This T cell receptor (beta chain) was observed in a study of cytomegalovirus exposure and HLA in healthy donors. General study findings and limits: An Asian-associated ancestry cluster reportedly showed fewer N-insertions than the approximately 650-donor mean in a later analysis. In a later analysis, at a false discovery rate of 0.05, about 15,000 TCR beta sequences were associated with HLA alleles. It has been reported that TCR beta sequences accurately predicted the HLA-A and HLA-B alleles of most subjects.

This clone has ten or more counts. Its antigen is still unknown. CDR3 size: 13 residues. Germline assignment: CDR1 ENHRY and CDR2 SYGVKD. V shed 2 bases and J 10 bases; nucleotides not matched to a gene: 2. PCR amplification relied on 60 Vbeta primers (plus 13 Jbeta primers). Per the original methods: Roughly 10 million shared chains were among around 80 million unique TCR beta chains counted in a later analysis. The table came from immunoSEQ multiplex PCR; TCRdb's copy has only in-frame clones and leaves some out. The V and J calls and clone size are taken from that table; D and trimming were inferred from the DNA. The sample includes about 160,000 clones, more than 60% of them seen just once.

This chain connects TRBV10-3 to TRBJ1-6, with TRBD1 matching over 7 bases. The source is a woman between 50 and 59 years old in good health and CMV-seropositive. The sequencing input was PBMCs. In DNA, the CDR3 is TGTGCCATCAGTGAGGACAGGGCGTCACCCCTCCACTTT. Encoded protein: CAISEDRASPLHF.